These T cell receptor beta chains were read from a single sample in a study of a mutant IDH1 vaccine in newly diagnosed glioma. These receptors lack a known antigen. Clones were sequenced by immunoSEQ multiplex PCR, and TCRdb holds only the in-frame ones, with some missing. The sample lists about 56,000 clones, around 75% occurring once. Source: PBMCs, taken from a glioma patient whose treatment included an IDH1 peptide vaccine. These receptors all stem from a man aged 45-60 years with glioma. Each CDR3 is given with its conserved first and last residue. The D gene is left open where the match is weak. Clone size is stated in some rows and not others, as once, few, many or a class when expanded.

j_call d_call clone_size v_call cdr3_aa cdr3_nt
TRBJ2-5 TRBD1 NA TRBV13 CASSGPGQGGETQYF TGTGCCAGCAGCGGACCGGGACAGGGAGGAGAGACCCAGTACTTC
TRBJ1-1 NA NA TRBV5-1 CASNNGGGRDTEAFF TGCGCCAGCAATAACGGGGGGGGACGGGACACTGAAGCTTTCTTT
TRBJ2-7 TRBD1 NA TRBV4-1 CASSQDRGGTGIFGGPYEQYF TGCGCCAGCAGCCAAGATCGAGGCGGGACAGGGATATTTGGAGGACCCTACGAGCAGTACTTC
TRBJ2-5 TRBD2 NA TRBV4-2 CASSQEESGGFQETQYF TGTGCCAGCAGCCAAGAGGAAAGCGGGGGGTTCCAAGAGACCCAGTACTTC
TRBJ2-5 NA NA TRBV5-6 CASSPGTAETQYF TGTGCCAGCAGCCCTGGGACTGCGGAGACCCAGTACTTC
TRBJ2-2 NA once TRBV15 CATESGAGTGELFF TGTGCCACCGAATCAGGGGCGGGGACCGGGGAGCTGTTTTTT
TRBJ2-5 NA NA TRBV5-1 CASSLGLGAQETQYF TGCGCCAGCAGCTTGGGGCTGGGGGCGCAGGAGACCCAGTACTTC
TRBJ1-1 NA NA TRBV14 CASSPLKATPMNTEAFF TGTGCCAGCAGCCCACTAAAGGCCACACCCATGAACACTGAAGCTTTCTTT
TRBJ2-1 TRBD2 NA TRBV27 CASSLSWAGDNEQFF TGTGCCAGCAGTTTATCTTGGGCGGGGGACAATGAGCAGTTCTTC
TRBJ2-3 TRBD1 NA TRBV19 CASSREGGRVDTQYF TGTGCCAGTAGTAGGGAAGGGGGCCGGGTAGATACGCAGTATTTT
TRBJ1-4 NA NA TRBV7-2 CASSLGASEKLFF TGTGCCAGCAGCTTAGGGGCGAGTGAAAAACTGTTTTTT
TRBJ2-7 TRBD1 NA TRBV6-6 CASTTLFTGGEYEQYF TGTGCCAGCACTACACTCTTCACAGGGGGCGAATACGAGCAGTACTTC
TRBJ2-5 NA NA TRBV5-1 CASSLEKVAETQYF TGCGCCAGCAGCTTGGAGAAGGTAGCAGAGACCCAGTACTTC
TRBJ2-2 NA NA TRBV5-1 CASSLGQTAGELFF TGCGCCAGCAGCCTAGGACAGACTGCCGGGGAGCTGTTTTTT
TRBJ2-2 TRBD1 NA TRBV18 CASSPQGAVNTGELFF TGTGCCAGCTCGCCCCAGGGGGCCGTGAACACCGGGGAGCTGTTTTTT
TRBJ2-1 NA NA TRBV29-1 CSVEDPRQGGYNEQFF TGCAGCGTTGAAGACCCAAGACAGGGAGGCTACAATGAGCAGTTCTTC
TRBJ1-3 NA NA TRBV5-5 CASSPQGGRSGNTIYF TGTGCCAGCAGCCCCCAGGGTGGACGGTCTGGAAACACCATATATTTT
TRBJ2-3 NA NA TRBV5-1 CASSLALGADTQYF TGCGCCAGCAGCTTGGCGTTAGGTGCAGATACGCAGTATTTT
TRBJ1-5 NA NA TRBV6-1 CASSAWQPGNQPQHF TGTGCCAGCAGTGCTTGGCAGCCGGGCAATCAGCCCCAGCATTTT
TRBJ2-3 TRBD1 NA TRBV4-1 CASSQFDRGTTDTQYF TGCGCCAGCAGCCAATTCGACAGGGGGACCACAGATACGCAGTATTTT
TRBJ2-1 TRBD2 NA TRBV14 CASSLSGGTSSYNEQFF TGTGCCAGCAGCCTATCGGGGGGGACGAGCTCCTACAATGAGCAGTTCTTC
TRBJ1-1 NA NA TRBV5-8 CASSLLVSKDNTEAFF TGTGCCAGCAGCTTGTTGGTTAGTAAGGATAACACTGAAGCTTTCTTT
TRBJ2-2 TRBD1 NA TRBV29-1 CTGTGVTGELFF TGCACCGGGACAGGGGTTACCGGGGAGCTGTTTTTT
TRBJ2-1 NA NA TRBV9 CASASSSYNEQFF TGTGCCAGCGCCTCTAGCTCCTACAATGAGCAGTTCTTC
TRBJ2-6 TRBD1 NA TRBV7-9 CASSGTGGFGANVLTF TGTGCCAGCAGCGGGACAGGGGGTTTTGGGGCCAACGTCCTGACTTTC
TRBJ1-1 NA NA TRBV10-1 CASSRVGGAGVNTEAFF TGCGCCAGCTCCCGAGTGGGCGGGGCAGGGGTAAACACTGAAGCTTTCTTT
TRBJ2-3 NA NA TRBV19 CASSEGPTDTQYF TGTGCCAGTTCGGAGGGCCCCACAGATACGCAGTATTTT
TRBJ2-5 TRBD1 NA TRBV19 CASRDRGRGETQYF TGTGCCAGCCGGGACAGGGGGCGGGGGGAGACCCAGTACTTC
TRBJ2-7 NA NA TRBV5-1 CASSLAGHYEQYF TGCGCCAGCAGCTTGGCGGGACACTACGAGCAGTACTTC
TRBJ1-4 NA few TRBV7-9 CASSSQGTEENEKLFF TGTGCCAGCAGCTCCCAGGGGACCGAGGAAAATGAAAAACTGTTTTTT
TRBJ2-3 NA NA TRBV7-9 CASSFRVAGTDTQYF TGTGCCAGCAGTTTCCGGGTAGCAGGCACAGATACGCAGTATTTT
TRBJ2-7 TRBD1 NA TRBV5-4 CASSSGDRLSYEQYF TGTGCCAGCAGCTCAGGGGACAGACTCTCCTACGAGCAGTACTTC
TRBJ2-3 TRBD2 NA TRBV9 CASSVRASGGGSLTQYF TGTGCCAGCAGCGTTCGGGCTAGCGGGGGGGGATCTCTTACGCAGTATTTT
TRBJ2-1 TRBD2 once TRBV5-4 CASIQGAGGQYNEQFF TGTGCCAGCATCCAAGGGGCGGGGGGGCAGTACAATGAGCAGTTCTTC